The clone carrying this T cell receptor beta chain was picked up a small number of times. Its antigen is currently unknown. The source of the sample is a study of post-analysis software for immune sequencing data. Study-level background: Recorded subtypes: relapsing-remitting, secondary progressive, progressive-relapsing; some patients unannotated. Broader study findings: Strong same-batch co-clustering of samples appeared with F measure clustering. Those with multiple sclerosis, the patient group, showed significantly lower normalized Chao1 diversity than controls. Compared with controls, patients had more of five TRBV segments, including TRBV5-6, TRBV5-1 and TRBV20-1.

The CDR3 runs to 18 residues. Per germline, CDR1 DFQATT and CDR2 SNEGSKA (reference sequence). J was trimmed by 2 bases and V by 0 bases; bases with no gene match: 10. TCR beta libraries were prepared from cDNA with unique molecular identifiers. T cells numbering about 0.85 to 10 million yielded 500,000 to 550,000 cDNA molecules. In TCRdb, the PCR reads were re-called with MiXCR into one record per CDR3 protein. The data show fewer than 550,000 distinct CDR3 sequences, with less than 40% seen just once and under 7% held by the top ten. The chain couples TRBV20-1 to TRBJ2-7; 13 bases align to TRBD2. Sequencing was performed on blood. This sequence was found in a girl under 18 with multiple sclerosis. The CDR3 nucleotides are TGCAGTGCTAGAGATCGTCCCGGACTAGCGGGGGCCCCCTACGAGCAGTACTTC. Protein sequence: CSARDRPGLAGAPYEQYF.